The 14 T cell receptor beta chains reported below all come from one sample, sequenced in a study of blood T cell repertoires in COVID-19. Assay used: immunoSEQ multiplex PCR; TCRdb lists only in-frame clones, some missing. Counted here are 190,000 or so clones, approximately 86% occurring once; the ten biggest clones make up 2% to 2.5%. Sequencing used PBMCs or T cells enriched from blood (not recorded which). These TCRs come from a woman younger than 45 who had recovered from COVID-19.

The genes are TRBV5-1 and TRBJ1-6, with D possibly being TRBD1 (6 bases). The CDR3 spans 16 residues. Germline V lookup: CDR1 SGHRS, CDR2 YFSETQ. Trimming left V 1 base short and J 6 bases short, with 14 bases between. The DNA for the CDR3 is TGCGCCAGCAGCTTGTTTGGGGGGGCCCTTAATTCACCCCTCCACTTT. Residues: CASSLFGGALNSPLHF.

This clone showed up just a few times. This rearrangement joins TRBV5-1 to TRBJ2-2, with D perhaps matching TRBD2 (5 bases). With 4 bases removed from V and 2 bases from J, the gap between germline ends came to 12 bases. This CDR3 has 15 amino acids. CDR1 is SGHRS and CDR2 is YFSETQ in the germline V gene. The CDR3 sequence: CASSHPSTNTGELFF. For the CDR3, the DNA is TGCGCCAGCAGCCACCCTAGCACCAACACCGGGGAGCTGTTTTTT.

This rearrangement joins TRBV7-9 to TRBJ2-2; 13 nucleotides match TRBD2. V lost 5 bases to trimming and J lost 1 base; unmatched junction nucleotides: 7. Germline V gene lookup returns CDR1 SEHNR and CDR2 FQNEAQ (reference sequence). The CDR3 length is 18 residues. The CDR3, as DNA: TGTGCCAGCAGCCTGCGGACTAGCGGGAGAGGGAACACCGGGGAGCTGTTTTTT. The encoded protein is CASSLRTSGRGNTGELFF.

V usage is TRBV30 and J usage is TRBJ1-2; a weak D match, TRBD1 (5 bases). The CDR3 extends over 12 amino acids. Per the germline V gene, CDR1 is GTSNPN and CDR2 is SVGIG (reference sequence). Trimming removed 4 bases at V and 0 bases at J, with 6 bases between. The CDR3 here is CAWMTANYGYTF. CDR3 nucleotide sequence: TGTGCCTGGATGACAGCTAACTATGGCTACACCTTC.

This chain uses TRBV28 with TRBJ1-4, with D maybe TRBD1 (6 bases). CDR1 and CDR2 from the germline V gene are MDHEN and SYDVKM. V gave up 5 bases and J gave up 7 bases, with 14 bases separating them. The CDR3 loop spans 14 amino acids. The CDR3, as DNA: TGTGCCAGCAGTACCGACAGGATTAGTGAAAAACTGTTTTTT. Protein: CASSTDRISEKLFF.

The chain recombines TRBV6-2 or TRBV6-3 with TRBJ2-7; D possibly corresponds to TRBD1 (6 bases). V was clipped by 4 bases and J by 2 bases, with 15 bases between them. This CDR3 has 15 amino acids. Germline loops: CDR1 MNHEY, CDR2 SVGEGT. As DNA, the CDR3 is TGTGCCAGCAGTTCCGGGACACCGAACACCTACGAGCAGTACTTC. Protein: CASSSGTPNTYEQYF.

This sequence joins TRBV6-8 and TRBJ2-1; no firm D call. The germline CDR1 and CDR2 sequences are MNHGY and SAAAGT. The germline V and J ends were trimmed by 0 bases and 2 bases, with 14 bases remaining between them. The CDR3 consists of 17 residues. In DNA, the CDR3 is TGTGCCAGCAGTTACTCCCCGACCAGGCGACCCTACAATGAGCAGTTCTTC. Its translation: CASSYSPTRRPYNEQFF.

This clone was picked up a small number of times. This sequence joins TRBV19 and TRBJ1-2; D unclear. Trimming shortened V by 5 bases and J by 2 bases, and 6 bases separated the two germline ends. This CDR3 spans 12 amino acids. Germline lookup yields CDR1 LNHDA and CDR2 SQIVND (reference sequence). The CDR3 DNA reads as TGTGCCAGTAGTCAGGTGAACTATGGCTACACCTTC. Its protein product is CASSQVNYGYTF.

The rearrangement links TRBV30 to TRBJ1-2; TRBD1 matches at 10 bases. The V gene end was trimmed by 8 bases and the J gene end by 6 bases; junction bases not matched to a gene: 6. This CDR3 spans 12 amino acids. Per the germline V gene, CDR1 is GTSNPN and CDR2 is SVGIG (reference sequence). CDR3 sequence (DNA): TGTGCCCAGGGACAGGGGTTCGATGGCTACACCTTC. This codes for CAQGQGFDGYTF.

This clone was seen once. J is TRBJ2-7 and V is TRBV19; TRBD2 might be the D (6 bases). The V and J ends lost 3 bases and 3 bases respectively, with 12 bases between them. This CDR3 contains 14 residues. CDR1 is LNHDA and CDR2 is SQIVND in the germline V gene (reference sequence). This CDR3 is CASSISLANYEQYF. CDR3 DNA sequence: TGTGCCAGTAGTATTTCCCTAGCGAACTACGAGCAGTACTTC.

The chain joins TRBV30 to TRBJ1-4, with TRBD1 identical over 8 bases. Unmatched junction bases numbered 5, after V lost 3 bases and J lost 8 bases. This CDR3 is built from 13 residues. The germline V gene has CDR1 GTSNPN and CDR2 SVGIG (reference sequence). Written as DNA, the CDR3 is TGTGCCTGGAGAAACAGGGGGGCCGAAAAACTGTTTTTT. It is translated as CAWRNRGAEKLFF.

The chain has TRBV5-1 and TRBJ2-2; a weak D match, TRBD2 (6 bases). With 5 bases removed from V and 5 bases from J, the gap between germline ends came to 10 bases. The CDR3 length is 13 residues. From germline, CDR1 is SGHRS and CDR2 YFSETQ. In DNA, the CDR3 is TGCGCCAGCAGGGAGGGGAGGACCGGGGAGCTGTTTTTT. This translates into CASREGRTGELFF.

The chain is built from TRBV29-1 and TRBJ2-3; 10 bases are shared with TRBD2. The germline V gene has CDR1 SQVTM and CDR2 ANQGSEA. With 0 bases clipped from V and 2 bases from J, the junction kept 11 bases outside the gene matches. The CDR3 sequence is 18 residues long. The CDR3: CSVEDSGGAGGFTDTQYF. The DNA for the CDR3 is TGCAGCGTTGAAGATTCTGGAGGAGCGGGAGGGTTCACAGATACGCAGTATTTT.

This clone occurred a few times. The chain is built from TRBV20-1 and TRBJ2-5; D unclear. The CDR3 is 12 residues long. Germline CDR1 is DFQATT and CDR2 is SNEGSKA (reference sequence). V was pared by 3 bases and J by 5 bases, with 10 bases between. The CDR3 region has the DNA TGCAGTGCTAGTAAGATGCGCGAGACCCAGTACTTC. It encodes CSASKMRETQYF.